This paragraph covers one TCR beta chain sequence. This clone's antigen is unknown. No base-level quality is on record; no much larger clone is a single base apart. These data originate in a study of T-cell reconstitution after alpha-beta-depleted transplantation in children (TCRdb year 2016). In terms of the full investigation: Using TCR repertoire profiling, the study quantitatively followed how T-cell immune reconstitution unfolded in children after TCRalphabeta/CD19-depleted allogeneic hematopoietic cell transplantation.

General study outcomes and caveats: About two months after transplant, the apparently early recovery of alphabetaT-cell counts reportedly depended on just several hundred clones that had expanded rapidly and came from non-depleted graft cells. The frequencies of hyperexpanded clones fell over the following months, and after one year, T-cell counts and TCRbeta diversity were mostly attributed to newly produced T cells. The high TCRbeta diversity at day 60 in some patients was ascribed to recipient T cells and intrathymic progenitors that had survived conditioning.

The treatment or condition label of this sample denotes: allogeneic hematopoietic cell transplantation with graft depleted of TCRalphabeta T cells and CD19 B cells. TCRalphabeta/CD19-depleted allogeneic hematopoietic cell grafts were given to the transplant recipients, all of whom were children. The germline V gene specifies SGHTA as CDR1 and FQGNSA as CDR2. The junction shows trimming of 1 base on V and 6 bases on J, plus 10 bases between the germline ends. The CDR3 numbers 14 residues from cysteine through phenylalanine. Only the CDR3 DNA stays, 42 bases, in frame from base 1. The library was built by means of PCR. The reads were generated on an Illumina HiSeq 2500. TCR libraries were prepared with molecular barcoding, using unique molecular identifiers to normalize TCRbeta repertoire quantification. TCRdb passed the public sequencing reads through fastp at Q25 and MiXCR, retaining productive beta sequences. Each record represents a unique CDR3 protein, reported with the most common genes and DNA among its rows. This sample is represented by 600,000 or so distinct CDR3 sequences; about 21% of them were singletons. The top ten hold roughly 13% of the sample.

This receptor was obtained from a boy under two years old who had a stem cell transplant for acute myeloid leukemia, so the T cells may come from the graft donor. The chain is assembled from TRBV7-2 and TRBJ2-1; the D match is possibly TRBD1 or TRBD2, with 6 bases aligned in each. The sample consisted of PBMCs, mostly from graft donor cells, taken 360 days after TCRalphabeta/CD19-depleted stem cell transplant. CDR3 reads: CASSLERGVNEQFF. The nucleotide sequence is given as TGTGCCAGCAGCTTAGAAAGGGGGGTCAATGAGCAGTTCTTC.